This entry features one T cell receptor (beta chain) sequence. In the authors' methods: Researchers report that nucleated cell counts were estimated from reference gene primer amplification. Measured with immunoSEQ multiplex PCR; TCRdb has only the in-frame clones, and not every one. V and J calls and clone size are those listed in that table; D and trimming were worked out from the DNA. This table holds approximately 220,000 clones, 75% to 90% found once. This CDR3 comprises 13 residues. Between the trimmed V and J ends, which lost 0 bases and 6 bases, there was a span of 8 bases. CDR1 is SGHAT and CDR2 is FQNNGV in the germline V gene. The data stem from a study of blood T cell repertoires in COVID-19. Study at large: T cells, B-cell-depleted T cells, or PBMCs provided the cDNA or gDNA that served as material.

The V gene is TRBV11-2, the J gene TRBJ1-2, with D tentatively TRBD1 (5 bases). The clonotype comes from a man in his forties or fifties with acute or convalescent COVID-19. Sequenced: peripheral blood. The DNA of the CDR3 is TGTGCCAGCAGCTTAGAGCAGGGAAATGGCTACACCTTC. Translation gives CASSLEQGNGYTF.